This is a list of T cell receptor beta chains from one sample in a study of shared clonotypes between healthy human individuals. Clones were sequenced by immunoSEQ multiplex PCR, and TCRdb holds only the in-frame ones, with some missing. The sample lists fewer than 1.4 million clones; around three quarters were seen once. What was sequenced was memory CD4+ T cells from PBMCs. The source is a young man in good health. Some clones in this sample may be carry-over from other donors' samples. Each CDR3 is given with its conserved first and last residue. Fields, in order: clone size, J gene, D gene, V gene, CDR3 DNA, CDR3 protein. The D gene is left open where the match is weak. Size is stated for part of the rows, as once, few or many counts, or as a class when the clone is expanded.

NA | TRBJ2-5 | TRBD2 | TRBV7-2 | TGTGCCAGCAGCGCCCCCCCGGGACTAGCAACCCAAGAGACCCAGTACTTC | CASSAPPGLATQETQYF
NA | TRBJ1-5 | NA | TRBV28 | TGTGCCAGCAGGCCGCCGATGGGTAGCAATCAGCCCCAGCATTTT | CASRPPMGSNQPQHF
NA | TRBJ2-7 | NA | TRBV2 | TGTGCCAGCAGTGAACGATCGGGGGGCGGCGAGCAGTACTTC | CASSERSGGGEQYF
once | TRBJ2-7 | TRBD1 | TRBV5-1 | TGCGCCAGCAGCTTGGGGGACAGCTTTGGCGAGCAGTACTTC | CASSLGDSFGEQYF
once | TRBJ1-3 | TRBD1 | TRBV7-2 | TGTGCCAGCAGCTTAGGCACAGGGGCGTGGGACACCATATATTTT | CASSLGTGAWDTIYF
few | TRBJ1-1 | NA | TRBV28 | TGTGCCAGCAGTTTCGGCTATGAGGAGAAAAACACTGAAGCTTTCTTT | CASSFGYEEKNTEAFF
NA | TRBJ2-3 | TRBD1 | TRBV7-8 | TGTGCCAGCAGCTTAGTAGGGGGCAGAACAGATACGCAGTATTTT | CASSLVGGRTDTQYF
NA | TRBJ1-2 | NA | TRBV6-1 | TGTGCCGGGACTCGGGGCTTTGATGGCTACACCTTC | CAGTRGFDGYTF
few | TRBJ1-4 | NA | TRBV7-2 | TGTGCCAGCAGCCACGGGACGGGAGAAAAACTGTTTTTT | CASSHGTGEKLFF
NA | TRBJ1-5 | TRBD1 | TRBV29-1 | TGCAGCGTCCGGGGACAGGGGAGCAATCAGCCCCAGCATTTT | CSVRGQGSNQPQHF
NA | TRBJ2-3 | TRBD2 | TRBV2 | TGTGCCAGCAGTGAAGGACTAGCGTCGGATACGCAGTATTTT | CASSEGLASDTQYF
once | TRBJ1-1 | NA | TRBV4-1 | TGCGCCAGCAGCCAAGAAGGTTTCCAGGGACATTGGAACACTGAAGCTTTCTTT | CASSQEGFQGHWNTEAFF
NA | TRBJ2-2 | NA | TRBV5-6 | TGTGCCAGCAGCTTGTTCCGAGTGGACACCGGGGAGCTGTTTTTT | CASSLFRVDTGELFF
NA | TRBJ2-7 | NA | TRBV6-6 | TGTGCCAGCAGTTACGTACGGGGGGCGTATGCCTACGAGCAGTACTTC | CASSYVRGAYAYEQYF
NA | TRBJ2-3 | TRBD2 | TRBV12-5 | TGTGCTAGCGGGAGGGCGGGCACAGATACGCAGTATTTT | CASGRAGTDTQYF
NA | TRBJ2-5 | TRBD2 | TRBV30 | TGTGCCTGGGGACTAGATTTTAAGACCCAGTACTTC | CAWGLDFKTQYF
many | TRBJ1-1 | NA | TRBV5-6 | TGTGCCAGCAGCAGAAGGATAGGGGAGAACACTGAAGCTTTCTTT | CASSRRIGENTEAFF
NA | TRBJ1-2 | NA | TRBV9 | TGTGCCAGCAGCGTAGCTGAGGGGACAACCTATGGCTACACCTTC | CASSVAEGTTYGYTF
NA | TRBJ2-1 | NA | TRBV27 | TGTGCCAGCAGGACAGACCAACGGCGGATAGCGGAGCAGTTCTTC | CASRTDQRRIAEQFF
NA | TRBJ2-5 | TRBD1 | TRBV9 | TGTGCCAGCAGCAGAGGACAGGGGGCAGAGACCCAGTACTTC | CASSRGQGAETQYF
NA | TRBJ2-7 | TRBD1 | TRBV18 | TGTGCCAGCTCACCAATGACAGGGAAATCCTACGAGCAGTACTTC | CASSPMTGKSYEQYF
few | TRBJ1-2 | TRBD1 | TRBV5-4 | TGTGCCAGCAGCCTCGCAGGAGGGGGCTCCAGCTATGGCTACACCTTC | CASSLAGGGSSYGYTF
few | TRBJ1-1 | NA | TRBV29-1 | TGCAGCGTGGACGGGCAATTGAACACTGAAGCTTTCTTT | CSVDGQLNTEAFF
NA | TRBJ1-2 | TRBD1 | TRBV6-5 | TGTGCCAGCAGTTATAAGGGGGCTGGGTATGGCTACGCCTTC | CASSYKGAGYGYAF
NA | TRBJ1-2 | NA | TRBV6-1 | TGTGCCAGCGTCGGGGGGCGATGGGGCTACACCTTC | CASVGGRWGYTF